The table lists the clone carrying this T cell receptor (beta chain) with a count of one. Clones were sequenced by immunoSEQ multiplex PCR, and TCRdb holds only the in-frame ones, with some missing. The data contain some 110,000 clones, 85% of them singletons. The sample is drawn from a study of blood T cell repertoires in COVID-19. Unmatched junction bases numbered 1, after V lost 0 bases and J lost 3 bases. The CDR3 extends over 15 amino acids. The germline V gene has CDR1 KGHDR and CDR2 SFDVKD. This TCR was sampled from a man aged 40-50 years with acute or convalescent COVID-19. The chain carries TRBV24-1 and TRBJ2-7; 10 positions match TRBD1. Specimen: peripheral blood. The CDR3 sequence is CATSDLGQGGYEQYF. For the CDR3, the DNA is TGTGCCACCAGTGATTTGGGACAGGGGGGCTACGAGCAGTACTTC.